These T cell receptor beta chains were read from a single sample in a study of breast tumors, draining lymph nodes, adjacent tissues. MiXCR, run by TCRdb on the multiplex PCR reads, gives a single entry per CDR3 protein. The data contain around 100,000 distinct CDR3 sequences, approximately 21% of them singletons. The sequenced sample consisted of axillary lymph node tissue. These receptors were taken from a female donor with breast cancer. Some clones in this sample may be carry-over from other donors' samples. CDR3s include the opening cysteine and the closing phenylalanine or tryptophan. A D gene is named only where the DNA matches it firmly. Not every row has a clone size; where given, it reads once, few, many or a size class.

j_gene: TRBJ2-7
v_gene: TRBV9
len: 14
d_gene: TRBD2
abundance: many
CDR3nt: TGTGCCAGCAGCTACCGGGGGGACTCCTACGAGCAGTACTTC
CDR3aa: CASSYRGDSYEQYF

j_gene: TRBJ1-1
v_gene: TRBV29-1
len: 13
d_gene: .
abundance: .
CDR3nt: TGCAGCGTTGAAGAGTGGCAGGGCCCTGAAGCTTTCTTT
CDR3aa: CSVEEWQGPEAFF

j_gene: TRBJ2-1
v_gene: TRBV6-1
len: 15
d_gene: TRBD2
abundance: many
CDR3nt: TGTGCCAGCAGTGACCTAGCGGGGCCTCACAATGAGCAGTTCTTC
CDR3aa: CASSDLAGPHNEQFF

j_gene: TRBJ2-3
v_gene: TRBV9
len: 16
d_gene: .
abundance: many
CDR3nt: TGTGCCAGCAGCGCCAACTCGGGCTATACCACAGATACGCAGTATTTT
CDR3aa: CASSANSGYTTDTQYF

j_gene: TRBJ1-5
v_gene: TRBV12-3/TRBV12-4
len: 17
d_gene: TRBD1
abundance: .
CDR3nt: TGTGCCAGCAGCCCCTCGAGAGGGACAGGGCACAATCAGCCCCAGCATTTT
CDR3aa: CASSPSRGTGHNQPQHF

j_gene: TRBJ2-7
v_gene: TRBV14
len: 12
d_gene: .
abundance: many
CDR3nt: TGTGCCAGCAGCCAAAGTACCTACGAGCAGTACTTC
CDR3aa: CASSQSTYEQYF

j_gene: TRBJ1-5
v_gene: TRBV5-5
len: 15
d_gene: .
abundance: many
CDR3nt: TGTGCCAGCACCCTTGACGGGCTAGACGATCAGCCCCAGCATTTT
CDR3aa: CASTLDGLDDQPQHF

j_gene: TRBJ1-6
v_gene: TRBV3-1
len: 13
d_gene: .
abundance: many
CDR3nt: TGTGCCAGCAGTGGGAACAGCCGCGGCCCCCTCCACTTT
CDR3aa: CASSGNSRGPLHF

j_gene: TRBJ2-7
v_gene: TRBV2
len: 12
d_gene: .
abundance: many
CDR3nt: TGTGCCAGCAGAAAGACAGCCTACGAGCAGTACTTC
CDR3aa: CASRKTAYEQYF

j_gene: TRBJ2-5
v_gene: TRBV5-6
len: 15
d_gene: TRBD2
abundance: many
CDR3nt: TGTGCCAGCAGCATACTAGCGGGGGCCCAAGAGACCCAGTACTTC
CDR3aa: CASSILAGAQETQYF

j_gene: TRBJ1-4
v_gene: TRBV6-1
len: 13
d_gene: .
abundance: many
CDR3nt: TGTGCCAGCAGTGAACTGGGAAGCGAAAAACTGTTTTTT
CDR3aa: CASSELGSEKLFF

j_gene: TRBJ2-5
v_gene: TRBV7-9
len: 12
d_gene: .
abundance: many
CDR3nt: TGTGCCAGCAGCTTATTACTGAACCACATTACGTTC
CDR3aa: CASSLLLNHITF

j_gene: TRBJ2-3
v_gene: TRBV11-2
len: 17
d_gene: .
abundance: many
CDR3nt: TGTGCCAGCAGCTTAAACGGGCAGGCTTCTAGCACAGATACGCAGTATTTT
CDR3aa: CASSLNGQASSTDTQYF

j_gene: TRBJ2-7
v_gene: TRBV29-1
len: 12
d_gene: TRBD2
abundance: few
CDR3nt: TGCAGCGTTCAGAGCGGGAGGTACGAGCAGTACTTC
CDR3aa: CSVQSGRYEQYF